The entry below describes one TCR beta chain. When the RNA was reverse transcribed, random hexamers were used with an input of roughly 0.45 to 1 ug. Amplification of TCR beta CDR3 by immunoSEQ multiplex PCR spanned 54 Vbeta and 13 Jbeta. TCRdb reprocessed the immunoSEQ multiplex PCR reads with MiXCR, giving one entry per CDR3 protein. This sample has just over 150,000 distinct CDR3 sequences, with about 95% found just once. This entry comes from a study of CD8 T cells in Susac syndrome. J gave up 3 bases and V 4 bases, and 6 bases lay outside the gene matches. This CDR3 comprises 15 residues. CDR1 MNHNY and CDR2 SVGAGI come from the germline V gene (reference sequence). Negative magnetic isolation gave CD8+ and CD4+ cells; FACS enriched CD8+ TEMRA.

The chain combines TRBV6-6 with TRBJ1-2, with 9 bases lining up with TRBD1. The sequence derives from a human donor with Susac syndrome. The sample taken for sequencing was CD4+ T cells from PBMCs. The DNA for the CDR3 is TGTGCCAGCAGTTCGGGACAGGGCGCCCACTATGGCTACACCTTC. It codes for CASSSGQGAHYGYTF.